What follows are 8 T cell receptor beta chains derived from one specimen sequenced in a study of Ad26.COV2.S vaccination and SARS-CoV-2 variants. Generated by immunoSEQ multiplex PCR, the TCRdb table keeps only in-frame clones and is missing some. The table has roughly 400,000 clones, less than 95% seen once. The treatment is: roughly 20 received Ad26.COV2.S at low or high dose, single or two shots; roughly 5 received placebo; per-sample allocation not given. Sample collection was performed on day 63 after the first vaccine or placebo injection. The sample was peripheral blood, taken in a trial of Ad26.COV2.S vaccine versus placebo. These receptors all come from a person aged 18 to 59 who received the Ad26.COV2.S COVID-19 vaccine or a placebo.

V gene TRBV28 combines with J gene TRBJ2-5, with TRBD2 matching over 9 bases. CDR3 length: 15 residues. Looked up from germline, CDR1 is MDHEN and CDR2 is SYDVKM. The ends lost 2 bases at V and 5 bases at J; junction bases unmatched: 6. The CDR3 is CASSLGGRADETQYF. CDR3 in DNA: TGTGCCAGCAGTTTAGGCGGGAGGGCCGATGAGACCCAGTACTTC.

V and J are TRBV6-6 and TRBJ1-2, with TRBD1 matching 10 bases. The CDR3 sequence is 14 residues long. Germline V gene lookup returns CDR1 MNHNY and CDR2 SVGAGI (reference sequence). V was clipped by 2 bases and J by 4 bases; unmatched bases: 1. Here the CDR3 DNA reads TGTGCCAGCAGTTACCGGGACAGGGGCTATGGCTACACCTTC. The encoded protein is CASSYRDRGYGYTF.

This chain joins TRBV5-1 and TRBJ2-6; D gene unclear. The CDR3 has 19 amino acids. The V end was cut by 1 base, the J end by 3 bases, with 20 bases between. Germline V gives CDR1 SGHRS, CDR2 YFSETQ. CDR3 region: CASSLFGPITGSGANVLTF. As DNA, the CDR3 is TGCGCCAGCAGCTTGTTTGGTCCGATAACGGGTAGTGGGGCCAACGTCCTGACTTTC.

V usage is TRBV20-1 and J usage is TRBJ1-3; D is unclear. V was trimmed by 3 bases and J by 2 bases, leaving 17 bases between them. The CDR3 contains 16 residues. CDR1 is DFQATT and CDR2 is SNEGSKA in the germline V gene (reference sequence). The CDR3 here is CSASGYLGAPGNTIYF. In DNA form, the CDR3 reads TGCAGTGCTAGTGGGTATTTGGGAGCTCCTGGAAACACCATATATTTT.

The chain recombines TRBV20-1 with TRBJ2-3; TRBD2 agrees at 9 bases. With V trimmed by 3 bases and J by 0 bases, 4 bases remained unmatched. There are 15 residues in the CDR3. The germline gives CDR1 DFQATT, CDR2 SNEGSKA (reference sequence). CDR3 amino acids: CSASLLAGSTDTQYF. As DNA, the CDR3 is TGCAGTGCTAGTCTACTAGCGGGTAGCACAGATACGCAGTATTTT.

The J gene is TRBJ2-4, the V gene TRBV29-1; the D call may be TRBD1 or TRBD2 (5 bases each). V was shortened by 7 bases and J by 6 bases, with 19 bases between the two germline ends. Germline CDR1 is SQVTM and CDR2 is ANQGSEA. The CDR3 extends over 14 amino acids. The CDR3 reads CSAAGDRGVNIQYF. In DNA form, the CDR3 reads TGCAGCGCCGCTGGGGACCGGGGAGTAAACATTCAGTACTTC.

The V call is TRBV27, the J call TRBJ2-2; 11 bases are a match to TRBD2. Germline-derived CDR1 and CDR2 are MNHEY and SMNVEV (reference sequence). The CDR3 is 19 residues long. Trimming at V came to 4 bases and at J to 1 base, leaving 11 bases not matched to a gene. CDR3 loop: CASSSILAGDWWNTGELFF. In nucleotides, the CDR3 is TGTGCCAGCAGTTCAATACTAGCGGGAGATTGGTGGAACACCGGGGAGCTGTTTTTT.

V gene TRBV7-2 combines with J gene TRBJ2-1; 8 nucleotides line up with TRBD2. CDR3 length: 15 amino acids. The junction had 9 bases not matched to a gene; V was cut back by 3 bases and J by 8 bases. Germline V gene lookup returns CDR1 SGHTA and CDR2 FQGNSA. CDR3 sequence (DNA): TGTGCCAGCAGCTTGGCTGGAAGCGGGAGAGATGAGCAGTTCTTC. This codes for CASSLAGSGRDEQFF.